The 26 T cell receptor beta chains below come from one sample, sequenced in a study of blood T cells in healthy people across ages. Sample-barcoded 5' priming and a J-beta primer mix drove a second PCR of about 6 to 12 cycles. TCRdb reanalysed the 5' RACE reads using MiXCR and keeps one entry per CDR3 protein. The sample lists about 970,000 distinct CDR3 sequences, roughly half occurring once. What was sequenced was blood. The receptor set was obtained from a woman aged 60 to 75 in good health.

The V and J genes are TRBV6-2 or TRBV6-3 and TRBJ2-5; D unclear. From germline, CDR1 is MNHEY and CDR2 SVGEGT. Trimming stripped 3 bases from V and 4 bases from J, with 12 bases between. This CDR3 spans 14 amino acids. CDR3 in DNA: TGTGCCAGCAGTTATCTTGGGCACCTAGAGACCCAGTACTTC. Protein product: CASSYLGHLETQYF.

The rearrangement uses TRBV7-2 and TRBJ2-5; 13 bases line up with TRBD2. The CDR3 runs to 15 residues. Unmatched junction bases numbered 4, after V lost 5 bases and J lost 4 bases. Germline loops: CDR1 SGHTA, CDR2 FQGNSA. DNA for the CDR3: TGTGCCAGCAGCACCGGACTAGCGGGAGCAGAGACCCAGTACTTC. Translation gives CASSTGLAGAETQYF.

This clonotype was observed a few times. The chain carries TRBV15 and TRBJ2-1; 10 bases line up with TRBD1. Trimming removed 3 bases from V and 6 bases from J; junction bases left unmatched: 8. The CDR3 consists of 16 residues. From germline, CDR1 is LNHNV and CDR2 YYDKDF (reference sequence). The CDR3 reads CATSSRDRGFLNEQFF. In DNA form, the CDR3 reads TGTGCCACCAGCAGCAGGGACAGGGGATTTCTCAATGAGCAGTTCTTC.

The chain uses TRBV15 and TRBJ2-4; D is tentatively TRBD1 or TRBD2 (5 bases each). Trimming removed 1 base at V and 10 bases at J, with 17 bases between. There are 15 residues in the CDR3. Germline V CDR1 and CDR2: LNHNV, YYDKDF (reference sequence). This CDR3 reads CATSRAPGSGAIQYF. In DNA, the CDR3 is TGTGCCACCAGCAGAGCACCAGGGAGTGGGGCAATTCAGTACTTC.

This rearrangement joins TRBV7-9 to TRBJ2-7; D could derive from TRBD1 or TRBD2 (5 bases each). The germline V and J ends were trimmed by 6 bases and 2 bases, with 17 bases remaining between them. Per germline, CDR1 SEHNR and CDR2 FQNEAQ (reference sequence). The CDR3 is 15 amino acids. The CDR3 spells CASSRPARDPYEQYF. In DNA form, the CDR3 reads TGTGCCAGCAGTCGCCCTGCTAGGGACCCCTACGAGCAGTACTTC.

With regard to this clonotype: A read error is possible here, since a much larger clone lies one base away. The V gene is TRBV29-1, the J gene TRBJ2-7; D call uncertain. This CDR3 comprises 11 residues. The germline gives CDR1 SQVTM, CDR2 ANQGSEA. CDR3 nucleotide sequence: TGCAGCGTTGAGGTAGCCTACGAGCACTACTTC. Residues: CSVEVAYEHYF.

This clonotype was observed a few times. This rearrangement joins TRBV27 to TRBJ2-5; D is undetermined. The CDR3 is 9 amino acids. V gave up 7 bases and J gave up 12 bases, with 9 bases separating them. Germline V gene lookup returns CDR1 MNHEY and CDR2 SMNVEV (reference sequence). The CDR3 bases are TGTGCCAGCATCACCCGGAAGTACTTC. Amino acids: CASITRKYF.

The chain links TRBV27 to TRBJ2-1, with 11 bases identical to TRBD1. The V gene end was trimmed by 8 bases and the J gene end by 6 bases; junction bases not matched to a gene: 15. CDR3 size: 17 residues. CDR1 and CDR2 from the germline V gene are MNHEY and SMNVEV (reference sequence). The CDR3 coding sequence is TGTGCCAGCGGATTACATATAGGGACAGGGGGTTCCAATGAGCAGTTCTTC. Amino acids: CASGLHIGTGGSNEQFF.

This chain links TRBV15 with TRBJ1-5; unclear D gene. Trimming left V 1 base short and J 7 bases short, with 8 bases between. The CDR3 has 13 residues. Germline CDR1 reads LNHNV; CDR2 reads YYDKDF (reference sequence). The CDR3 region has the DNA TGTGCCACCAGCAGAGGTCCGTACCAGCCCCAGCATTTT. Translated, it gives CATSRGPYQPQHF.

As to this clonotype: A junction boundary mismatches the germline segment, possibly from a read error. The J gene is TRBJ2-1, the V gene TRBV3-1, with D possibly being TRBD1 (6 bases). The last part of the DNA fits TRBJ2-7 better; the J call may be wrong. CDR1 is LGHDT, CDR2 YNNKEL, per germline (reference sequence). The CDR3 covers 16 residues. The CDR3 DNA sequence: TGTGCCAACAGCCAACTCCCCGGGACACAAACCTACGAGCAGTACTTC. Translated: CANSQLPGTQTYEQYF.

This clonotype was counted between two and nine times. This chain links TRBV11-2 with TRBJ2-5; D is unresolved. Germline V lookup: CDR1 SGHAT, CDR2 FQNNGV. V shed 4 bases and J shed 5 bases, with 8 bases lying between them. CDR3 size: 12 residues. CDR3 region: CASSSMGETQYF. The CDR3 bases are TGTGCCAGCAGCTCGATGGGGGAGACCCAGTACTTC.

This clonotype was counted between two and nine times. The rearrangement links TRBV10-3 to TRBJ2-3; TRBD1 is a possible D gene (5 bases). The CDR3 sequence is 14 residues long. From germline, CDR1 is ENHRY and CDR2 SYGVKD. V lost 6 bases and J lost 4, with 14 bases in between. CDR3 sequence: CAISPGNSADTQYF. In DNA, the CDR3 is TGTGCCATCAGCCCAGGGAATAGTGCAGATACGCAGTATTTT.

This chain links TRBV3-1 with TRBJ2-3; D is perhaps TRBD2 (5 bases). The length of the CDR3 is 18 residues. Per germline, CDR1 LGHDT and CDR2 YNNKEL (reference sequence). V was shortened by 4 bases and J by 6 bases, with 26 bases between the two germline ends. The CDR3 here is CASSRYSELVGLTDTQYF. The CDR3 bases are TGTGCCAGCAGCCGGTATTCGGAACTAGTCGGGTTAACGGATACGCAGTATTTT.

There are many counts of this clonotype. The chain uses TRBV27 and TRBJ2-5; no clear D. The V gene's germline CDR1 is MNHEY and CDR2 SMNVEV (reference sequence). There are 14 residues in the CDR3. The V and J ends lost 5 bases and 2 bases respectively, with 12 bases between them. The CDR3 here is CASSPLELQETQYF. The CDR3 bases are TGTGCCAGCAGTCCTTTAGAGCTACAAGAGACCCAGTACTTC.

This chain connects TRBV20-1 to TRBJ2-3; D remains unclear. The V end was cut by 5 bases, the J end by 4 bases, with 7 bases between. Germline V gene lookup returns CDR1 DFQATT and CDR2 SNEGSKA (reference sequence). The CDR3 has 11 residues. CDR3 in DNA: TGCAGTGCTCGCCGATCAGATACGCAGTATTTT. This codes for CSARRSDTQYF.

The chain carries TRBV20-1 and TRBJ2-1; 11 bases line up with TRBD2. V lost 6 bases to trimming and J lost 5 bases; unmatched junction nucleotides: 12. This CDR3 contains 16 residues. Germline CDR1 is DFQATT and CDR2 is SNEGSKA (reference sequence). The CDR3 spells CSAAVGGLADNNEQFF. The CDR3 nucleotides are TGCAGTGCCGCAGTCGGGGGACTAGCGGATAACAATGAGCAGTTCTTC.

Remarks on this clonotype: A much larger clone lies one base from this, so it may be a read error. The chain employs TRBV5-1 and TRBJ2-4; D is perhaps TRBD2 (6 bases). This CDR3 has 15 amino acids. CDR1 is SGHRS and CDR2 is YFSETQ in the germline V gene. V was cut by 2 bases and J by 13 bases, with 22 bases left in between. The CDR3: CASSFRTSRAAGQYF. The CDR3 nucleotides are TGCGCCAGCAGCTTCAGAACATCCCGGGCGGCGGGGCAGTACTTC.

The chain has TRBV3-1 and TRBJ2-7; 12 positions match TRBD2. CDR1 and CDR2 from the germline V gene are LGHDT and YNNKEL (reference sequence). V shed 3 bases, J shed 7 bases, and the junction held 10 bases outside the gene matches. This CDR3 spans 16 amino acids. The CDR3 DNA is TGTGCCAGCAGCCAGGCTAGCGGGAGGGCCGCGAGGGAGCAGTACTTC. As protein: CASSQASGRAAREQYF.

This clonotype was counted only a few times. The rearrangement joins TRBV29-1 to TRBJ2-3; maybe TRBD2 (5 bases). Germline V gene lookup returns CDR1 SQVTM and CDR2 ANQGSEA. The CDR3 is 13 residues long. Trimming shortened V by 6 bases and J by 0 bases, and 10 bases separated the two germline ends. The CDR3 DNA reads TGCAGCGTCGCTCCGGGGAGCACAGATACGCAGTATTTT. This translates into CSVAPGSTDTQYF.

The chain is built from TRBV28 and TRBJ2-7, with D possibly TRBD1 on 6 matching bases. The CDR3 length is 11 residues. Per the germline V gene, CDR1 is MDHEN and CDR2 is SYDVKM. V lost 10 bases and J 9 bases, leaving 16 bases between the germline ends. CDR3 coding DNA: TGTGCCACTACCCTTACAGGGACGCAGTACTTC. The encoded protein is CATTLTGTQYF. Full variable domain (rest looked up from reference TRBV28 and TRBJ2-7): DVKVTQSSRYLVKRTGEKVFLECVQDMDHENMFWYRQDPGLGLRLIYFSYDVKMKEKGDIPEGYSVSREKKERFSLILESASTNQTSMYLCATTLTGTQYFGPGTRLTVT.

The rearrangement links TRBV20-1 to TRBJ2-7, with 7 positions matching TRBD1. Germline assignment: CDR1 DFQATT and CDR2 SNEGSKA (reference sequence). With 5 bases clipped from V and 3 bases from J, the junction kept 4 bases outside the gene matches. There are 12 residues in the CDR3. The CDR3 protein is CSAGSGGYEQYF. As DNA, the CDR3 is TGCAGTGCTGGATCAGGGGGCTACGAGCAGTACTTC.

V usage is TRBV6-2 or TRBV6-3 and J usage is TRBJ2-5, with 7 bases lining up with TRBD2. The J call may be mistaken, given a closer DNA end match to TRBJ2-7. CDR1 and CDR2 from the germline V gene are MNHEY and SVGEGT. CDR3 length: 15 residues. CDR3 sequence reads: CASRSNPRGRDEQYF. CDR3 DNA: TGTGCCAGCAGAAGTAACCCGCGGGGGAGAGACGAGCAGTACTTC.

This clonotype was seen ten or more times. The J gene is TRBJ2-3, the V gene TRBV12-3 or TRBV12-4; D is unclear. Between the trimmed V and J ends, which lost 3 bases and 6 bases, there was a span of 4 bases. This CDR3 comprises 11 residues. The CDR3 reads CASSFQDTQYF. In nucleotides, the CDR3 is TGTGCCAGCAGTTTCCAGGATACGCAGTATTTT.

This clonotype was seen a few times. The gene calls are TRBV28 and TRBJ2-3; D is ambiguous. Deletions cut 2 bases from V and 7 bases from J, with 13 bases between. This CDR3 has 14 amino acids. In germline, CDR1 is MDHEN, CDR2 SYDVKM. The CDR3 reads CASSLAPYGNTQYF. CDR3 coding DNA: TGTGCCAGCAGTTTAGCCCCTTATGGAAATACGCAGTATTTT.

V usage is TRBV7-2 and J usage is TRBJ2-2; unclear D gene. The CDR3 has 14 residues. The germline CDR1 and CDR2 sequences are SGHTA and FQGNSA. V lost 1 base and J 4 bases, leaving 7 bases between the germline ends. The DNA for the CDR3 is TGTGCCAGCAGCTTAGGACTGTCCACCGGGGAGCTGTTTTTT. This sequence encodes CASSLGLSTGELFF.

The chain uses TRBV28 and TRBJ2-1; TRBD1 agrees at 9 bases. The CDR3 loop spans 16 amino acids. The germline CDR1 and CDR2 sequences are MDHEN and SYDVKM. The J segment lost 8 bases and the V segment lost 5 bases, leaving 13 bases of the junction unmatched. The CDR3 protein is CASSTIRQGGFDEQFF. The CDR3 nucleotides read TGTGCCAGCAGTACCATACGACAGGGGGGGTTTGATGAGCAGTTCTTC. Complete variable domain (other parts from reference TRBV28 and TRBJ2-1): DVKVTQSSRYLVKRTGEKVFLECVQDMDHENMFWYRQDPGLGLRLIYFSYDVKMKEKGDIPEGYSVSREKKERFSLILESASTNQTSMYLCASSTIRQGGFDEQFFGPGTRLTVL.